This is a list of T cell receptor beta chains from one sample in a study of T cell repertoires in cytomegalovirus infection. TCRdb processed the reads anew with MiXCR; each CDR3 protein has one entry. The sample records more than 400,000 distinct CDR3 sequences, around 27% being singletons. The sample comprised PBMCs. All receptors derive from a human donor in good health (CMV status not recorded). Some clones in this sample may be carry-over from other donors' samples. Each CDR3 is given with its conserved first and last residue. The D gene is left open where the match is weak. Rows give clone size only sometimes, using once, few, many, or a class for an expanded clone.

V gene,CDR3 length,D gene,J gene,clone size,CDR3 protein,CDR3 DNA
TRBV7-9,14,TRBD2,TRBJ2-1,few,CASSQGLAGESEFF,TGTGCCAGCAGCCAGGGACTAGCGGGAGAAAGTGAGTTCTTC
TRBV5-1,14,-,TRBJ2-7,-,CASSLVLGAGEQYF,TGCGCCAGCAGCTTAGTTTTAGGGGCCGGCGAGCAGTACTTC
TRBV11-2,14,-,TRBJ1-1,once,CASSLGWQNTEAFF,TGTGCCAGCAGCCTCGGATGGCAGAACACTGAAGCTTTCTTT
TRBV7-2,14,-,TRBJ1-5,few,CASSLRVGNQPQHF,TGTGCCAGCAGCTTAAGGGTCGGCAATCAGCCCCAGCATTTT
TRBV20-1,13,-,TRBJ2-7,-,CSAREPARYEQYF,TGCAGTGCTAGAGAACCAGCCCGGTACGAGCAGTACTTC
TRBV7-8,16,TRBD2,TRBJ2-3,many,CASSSAGAGRGDTQYF,TGTGCCAGCAGCTCAGCGGGGGCAGGGCGGGGAGATACGCAGTATTTT
TRBV2,13,-,TRBJ1-5,-,CASSAQGIFPQHF,TGTGCCAGCAGTGCACAGGGAATATTCCCCCAGCATTTT
TRBV11-1,17,-,TRBJ2-3,-,CASRDAQTSPGGDTQYF,TGTGCCAGCAGAGACGCACAAACTAGCCCCGGGGGAGATACGCAGTATTTT
TRBV5-4,16,-,TRBJ2-2,many,CASSFRSGTRSGELFF,TGTGCCAGCAGCTTTAGGTCAGGCACGCGGAGCGGGGAGCTGTTTTTT
TRBV2,12,-,TRBJ2-3,-,CASSGHRDTQYF,TGTGCCAGCAGTGGGCACAGGGATACGCAGTATTTT
TRBV7-9,15,-,TRBJ1-2,few,CASSLAGRINYGYTF,TGTGCCAGCAGCTTAGCGGGCCGCATTAACTATGGCTACACCTTC
TRBV19,13,-,TRBJ1-5,-,CASSIDSGLPGHF,TGTGCCAGTAGTATAGATAGTGGACTCCCGGGGCATTTT
TRBV6-2/TRBV6-3,18,-,TRBJ2-5,many,CASSYSRREESFGETQYF,TGTGCCAGCAGTTACTCGAGGCGGGAAGAGAGTTTCGGGGAGACCCAGTACTTC
TRBV14,16,TRBD2,TRBJ2-3,few,CASSRTPSGVTDTQYF,TGTGCCAGCAGCCGTACCCCTAGCGGGGTCACAGATACGCAGTATTTT
TRBV24-1,17,TRBD2,TRBJ2-3,-,CATSDRVGGAKRDTQYF,TGTGCCACCAGTGACCGCGTCGGGGGGGCGAAAAGGGATACGCAGTATTTT
TRBV6-5,13,-,TRBJ1-1,few,CASRHTENTEAFF,TGTGCCAGCAGACACACAGAGAACACTGAAGCTTTCTTT
TRBV18,15,-,TRBJ2-5,few,CASSRNDRFQETQYF,TGTGCCAGCTCACGTAACGACAGATTCCAAGAGACCCAGTACTTC
TRBV20-1,15,-,TRBJ2-5,-,CSARDRGGSRWTQYF,TGCAGTGCTAGAGATCGGGGTGGGTCACGGTGGACCCAGTACTTC
TRBV7-3,15,TRBD1,TRBJ2-7,many,CASSLTGQASYEQYF,TGTGCCAGCAGCTTGACAGGACAGGCCTCCTACGAGCAGTACTTC
TRBV6-2/TRBV6-3,13,-,TRBJ1-6,-,CASSYPAGRTLHF,TGTGCCAGCAGTTACCCAGCAGGGCGGACCCTCCACTTT
TRBV7-2,14,-,TRBJ1-2,many,CASSLPPNIYGYTF,TGTGCCAGCAGCTTACCCCCTAACATCTATGGCTACACCTTC
TRBV12-3/TRBV12-4,15,TRBD2,TRBJ2-1,-,CASSSLAGRSNEQFF,TGTGCCAGCAGTTCACTAGCGGGTCGCTCGAATGAGCAGTTCTTC
TRBV11-2,15,-,TRBJ2-1,many,CASSLDLSSYNEQFF,TGTGCCAGCAGCCTGGACCTTAGCTCCTACAATGAGCAGTTCTTC
TRBV7-2,15,-,TRBJ1-2,many,CASSLEVGANYGYTF,TGTGCCAGCAGCTTAGAAGTCGGAGCTAACTATGGCTACACCTTC
TRBV7-2,15,-,TRBJ2-3,many,CASSLVDLGTDTQYF,TGTGCCAGCAGCTTAGTAGATCTAGGCACAGATACGCAGTATTTT
TRBV27,15,TRBD1,TRBJ1-2,few,CASSKPGQGNYGYTF,TGTGCCAGCAGCAAACCGGGACAGGGGAACTATGGCTACACCTTC
TRBV4-1,15,TRBD2,TRBJ2-3,many,CASSQLAGSTDTQYF,TGTGCCAGCAGCCAACTAGCGGGAAGCACAGATACGCAGTATTTT
TRBV27,17,TRBD1,TRBJ1-5,-,CASSVGQAQARDQPQHF,TGTGCCAGCAGTGTGGGACAGGCGCAAGCCCGGGATCAGCCCCAGCATTTT
TRBV6-6,16,TRBD1,TRBJ1-5,-,CASSLGQGARYQPQHF,TGTGCCAGCAGTCTAGGACAGGGGGCGAGGTATCAGCCCCAGCATTTT
TRBV7-3,15,TRBD2,TRBJ2-1,-,CASSRCTSGSYEQFF,TGTGCCAGCAGCCGATGTACTAGCGGGAGTTATGAGCAGTTCTTC
TRBV11-3,15,-,TRBJ2-5,many,CASSLDGTSQETQYF,TGTGCCAGCAGCTTAGATGGGACAAGCCAAGAGACCCAGTACTTC
TRBV3-1,16,TRBD2,TRBJ2-1,-,CASSQESGGTYNEQFF,TGTGCCAGCAGCCAAGAGTCGGGGGGAACCTACAATGAGCAGTTCTTC
TRBV7-2,14,-,TRBJ1-2,many,CASSQQTEPYGYTF,TGTGCCAGCAGCCAACAGACAGAGCCCTATGGCTACACCTTC
TRBV7-6,15,-,TRBJ1-3,many,CASSLRRGSGNTIYF,TGTGCCAGCAGCTTGCGTCGCGGCTCTGGAAACACCATATATTTT
TRBV7-9,12,-,TRBJ1-5,few,CASSPELGGKHF,TGTGCCAGCAGTCCCGAATTAGGGGGGAAACATTTT
TRBV10-3,12,-,TRBJ2-5,-,CAISGSPESQYF,TGTGCCATCAGTGGAAGTCCCGAGTCCCAGTACTTC
TRBV11-3,15,TRBD1,TRBJ2-2,-,CASSSRDRSSEELFF,TGTGCCAGCAGTTCCCGGGACAGGTCATCTGAGGAGCTGTTTTTT
TRBV12-3/TRBV12-4,17,-,TRBJ2-1,many,CASSSDKRQLVYNEQFF,TGTGCCAGCAGTTCAGACAAAAGACAGTTGGTTTACAATGAGCAGTTCTTC
TRBV4-1,15,-,TRBJ1-6,many,CASSLLQGYNSPLHF,TGCGCCAGCAGTCTTTTACAGGGCTATAATTCACCCCTCCACTTT
TRBV4-1,13,-,TRBJ1-2,-,CASSTGWDYGYTF,TGCGCCAGCAGTACAGGGTGGGACTATGGCTACACCTTC
TRBV18,16,-,TRBJ2-1,few,CASSPPGGNEVNEQFF,TGTGCCAGCTCACCACCGGGTGGGAACGAGGTAAATGAGCAGTTCTTC
TRBV10-3,14,-,TRBJ2-7,-,CAVLGSDSRRVQYF,TGTGCCGTTTTGGGGTCAGATTCCCGGCGGGTGCAGTACTTC
TRBV4-1,14,-,TRBJ1-1,-,CASRRLGGNTEAFF,TGCGCCAGCAGACGCTTGGGGGGGAACACTGAAGCTTTCTTT
TRBV27,14,TRBD2,TRBJ2-7,few,CASSLRRRGYEQYF,TGTGCCAGCAGTTTACGGAGGCGGGGGTACGAGCAGTACTTC
TRBV12-3/TRBV12-4,15,TRBD1,TRBJ2-7,-,CASSLLTGVNYEQYF,TGTGCCAGCAGTTTATTGACAGGGGTGAATTACGAGCAGTACTTC
TRBV18,19,TRBD2,TRBJ2-3,-,CASSRRTGTTSGSDDTQYF,TGTGCCAGCTCAAGACGGACAGGGACCACTAGCGGGAGCGACGATACGCAGTATTTT
TRBV6-2/TRBV6-3,13,-,TRBJ2-1,many,CATLDLNQDEQFF,TGTGCCACCCTGGATTTAAACCAGGATGAGCAGTTCTTC
TRBV7-2,16,TRBD2,TRBJ2-3,many,CASSPHTSGSRDTQYF,TGTGCCAGCAGTCCTCACACTAGCGGGAGTAGGGATACGCAGTATTTT
TRBV7-4,14,-,TRBJ2-7,few,CASSPGGPNYEQYF,TGTGCCAGCAGCCCCGGGGGGCCCAACTACGAGCAGTACTTC
TRBV5-8,14,TRBD1,TRBJ1-2,-,CASSLGQGVYGYTF,TGTGCCAGCAGCTTGGGACAGGGGGTTTATGGCTACACCTTC
TRBV4-1,16,TRBD1,TRBJ1-1,-,CASSQQPGQGVTEAFF,TGCGCCAGCAGCCAACAACCGGGACAGGGGGTCACTGAAGCTTTCTTT
TRBV12-3/TRBV12-4,14,-,TRBJ2-5,-,CASSSKRYQETQYF,TGTGCCAGCAGTTCCAAGCGGTACCAAGAGACCCAGTACTTC
TRBV9,14,-,TRBJ1-5,once,CASSVGVPNQPQHF,TGTGCCAGCAGCGTAGGGGTCCCCAATCAGCCCCAGCATTTT
TRBV10-3,12,-,TRBJ1-1,-,CAIRQQNTEAFF,TGTGCCATCAGACAGCAGAACACTGAAGCTTTCTTT
TRBV29-1,15,TRBD1,TRBJ2-1,-,CSVASPGQGYNEQFF,TGCAGCGTCGCATCACCGGGACAGGGCTACAATGAGCAGTTCTTC